Each of the 5 T cell receptor beta chains below was sequenced from the same sample in a study of blood T cell repertoires in COVID-19. Profiled with immunoSEQ multiplex PCR; TCRdb holds only in-frame clones, not every one. There are 280,000 or so clones in the sample; approximately 89% occur only once, and 9.5% to 15% lies in the top ten. Sequencing input: peripheral blood. The receptor set was obtained from a woman aged 55-70 years with acute or convalescent COVID-19.

The gene calls are TRBV5-4 and TRBJ2-2, with 7 bases lining up with TRBD2. Germline assignment: CDR1 SGHNT and CDR2 YYREEE (reference sequence). The CDR3 is 14 residues long. J lost 3 bases, V lost 3 bases, and 2 bases had no gene match. The CDR3 spells CASSWGGYTGELFF. CDR3 nucleotides: TGTGCCAGCAGCTGGGGGGGGTACACCGGGGAGCTGTTTTTT.

As DNA, the CDR3 is TGTGCCAGCAGCTTAACCCCACCGGGACTACAAAGGAATGAGCAGTTCTTC. It specifies CASSLTPPGLQRNEQFF. The chain carries TRBV7-9 and TRBJ2-1; 7 bases align to TRBD2. CDR3 length: 17 amino acids. V shed 2 bases, J shed 7 bases, and the junction held 14 bases outside the gene matches. Germline V gene data show CDR1 as SEHNR and CDR2 as FQNEAQ (reference sequence).

V gene TRBV11-2 combines with J gene TRBJ1-1, with D perhaps matching TRBD1 (5 bases). The CDR3 is 14 residues long. V lost 4 bases and J 0 bases, leaving 9 bases between the germline ends. Germline assignment: CDR1 SGHAT and CDR2 FQNNGV. The CDR3 DNA is TGTGCCAGCAGCTCCCGGGGGGTGAACACTGAAGCTTTCTTT. Protein sequence: CASSSRGVNTEAFF.

J is TRBJ2-5 and V is TRBV2; 7 bases are shared with TRBD1. Germline lookup yields CDR1 SNHLY and CDR2 FYNNEI. The J segment lost 3 bases and the V segment lost 6 bases, leaving 4 bases of the junction unmatched. CDR3 length: 13 residues. CDR3 nucleotide sequence: TGTGCCAGCAGAAGGACAGGCAAAGAGACCCAGTACTTC. Translation: CASRRTGKETQYF.

The sample holds one count of this clone. The chain links TRBV4-2 to TRBJ2-1; 10 bases map to TRBD2. J lost 5 bases, V lost 0 bases, and 4 bases had no gene match. CDR3 length equals 16 residues. Germline V gives CDR1 LGHNA, CDR2 YNFKEQ. The CDR3 DNA reads TGTGCCAGCAGCCAAGATGGACTAGCGGACGACAATGAGCAGTTCTTC. This codes for CASSQDGLADDNEQFF.